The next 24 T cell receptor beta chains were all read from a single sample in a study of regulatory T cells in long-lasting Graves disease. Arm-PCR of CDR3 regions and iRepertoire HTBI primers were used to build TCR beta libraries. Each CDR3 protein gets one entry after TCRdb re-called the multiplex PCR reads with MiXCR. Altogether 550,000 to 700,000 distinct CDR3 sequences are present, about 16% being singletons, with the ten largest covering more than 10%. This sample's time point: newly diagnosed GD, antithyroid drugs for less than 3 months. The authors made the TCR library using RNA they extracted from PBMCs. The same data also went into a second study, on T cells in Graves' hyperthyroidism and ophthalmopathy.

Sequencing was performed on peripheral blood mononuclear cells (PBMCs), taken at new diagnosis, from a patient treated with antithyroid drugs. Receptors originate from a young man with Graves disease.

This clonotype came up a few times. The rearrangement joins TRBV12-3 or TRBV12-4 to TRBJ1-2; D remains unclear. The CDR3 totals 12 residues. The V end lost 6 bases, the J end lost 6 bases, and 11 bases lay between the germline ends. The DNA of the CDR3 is TGTGCCAGCAGACCCGGAGGACATGGCTACACCTTC. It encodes CASRPGGHGYTF.

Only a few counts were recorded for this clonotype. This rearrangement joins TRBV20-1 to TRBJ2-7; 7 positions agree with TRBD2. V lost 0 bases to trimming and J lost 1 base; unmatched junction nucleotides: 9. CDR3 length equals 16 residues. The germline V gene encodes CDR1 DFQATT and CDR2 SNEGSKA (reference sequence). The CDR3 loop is CSARDGVAGVSYEQYF. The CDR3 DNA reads TGCAGTGCTAGAGATGGAGTGGCGGGAGTATCCTACGAGCAGTACTTC.

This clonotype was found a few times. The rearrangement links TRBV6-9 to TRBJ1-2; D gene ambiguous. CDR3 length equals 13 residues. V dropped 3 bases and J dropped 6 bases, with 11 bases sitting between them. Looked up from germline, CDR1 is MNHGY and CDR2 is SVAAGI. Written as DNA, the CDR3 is TGTGCCAGCAGTTACGAGGGCCTGAATGGCTACACCTTC. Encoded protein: CASSYEGLNGYTF.

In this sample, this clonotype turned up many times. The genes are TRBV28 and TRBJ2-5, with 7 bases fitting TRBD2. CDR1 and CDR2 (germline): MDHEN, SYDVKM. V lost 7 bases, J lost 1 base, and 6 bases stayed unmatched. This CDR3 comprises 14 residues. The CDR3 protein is CASIAGGGQETQYF. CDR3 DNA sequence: TGTGCCAGCATCGCTGGGGGGGGCCAAGAGACCCAGTACTTC.

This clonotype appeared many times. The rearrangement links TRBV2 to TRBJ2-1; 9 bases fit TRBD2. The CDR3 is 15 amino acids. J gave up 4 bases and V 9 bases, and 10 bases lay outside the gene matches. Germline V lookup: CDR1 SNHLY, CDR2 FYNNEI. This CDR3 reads CASPKREVGYNEQFF. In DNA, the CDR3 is TGTGCCAGTCCTAAGCGGGAGGTTGGGTACAATGAGCAGTTCTTC. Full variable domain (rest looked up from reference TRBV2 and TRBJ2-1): EPEVTQTPSHQVTQMGQEVILRCVPISNHLYFYWYRQILGQKVEFLVSFYNNEISEKSEIFDDQFSVERPDGSNFTLKIRSTKLEDSAMYFCASPKREVGYNEQFFGPGTRLTVL.

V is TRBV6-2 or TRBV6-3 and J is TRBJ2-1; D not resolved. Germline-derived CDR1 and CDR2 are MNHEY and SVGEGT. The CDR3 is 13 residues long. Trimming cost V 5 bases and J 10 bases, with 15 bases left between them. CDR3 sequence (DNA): TGTGCCAGCAGTGAAAGTGGCTCCGGAGAGCAGTTCTTC. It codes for CASSESGSGEQFF.

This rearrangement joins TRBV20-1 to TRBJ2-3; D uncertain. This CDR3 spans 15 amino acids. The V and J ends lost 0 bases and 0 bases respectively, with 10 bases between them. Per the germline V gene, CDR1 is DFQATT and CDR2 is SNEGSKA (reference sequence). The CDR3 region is CSARDQGFSTDTQYF. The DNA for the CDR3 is TGCAGTGCTAGAGATCAAGGGTTTAGCACAGATACGCAGTATTTT.

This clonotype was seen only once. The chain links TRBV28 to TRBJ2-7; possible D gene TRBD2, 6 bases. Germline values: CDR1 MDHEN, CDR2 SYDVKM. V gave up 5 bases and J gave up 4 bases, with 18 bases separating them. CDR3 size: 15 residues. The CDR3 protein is CASSLTGRAGYEQYF. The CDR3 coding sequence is TGTGCCAGCAGTCTCACTGGGCGGGCGGGATACGAGCAGTACTTC.

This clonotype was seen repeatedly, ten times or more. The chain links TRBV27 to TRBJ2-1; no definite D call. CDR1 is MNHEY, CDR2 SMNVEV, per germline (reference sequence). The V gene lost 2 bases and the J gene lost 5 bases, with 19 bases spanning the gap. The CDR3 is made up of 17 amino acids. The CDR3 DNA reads TGTGCCAGCAGTTTAGAAGTAGCACACAAATATGACAATGAGCAGTTCTTC. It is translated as CASSLEVAHKYDNEQFF.

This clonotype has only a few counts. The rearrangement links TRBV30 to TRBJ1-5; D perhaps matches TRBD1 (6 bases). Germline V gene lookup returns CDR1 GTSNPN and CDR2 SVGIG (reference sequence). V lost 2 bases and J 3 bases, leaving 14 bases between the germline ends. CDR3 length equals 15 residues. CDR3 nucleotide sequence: TGTGCCTGGAGTCAAATTGGACAGTTCAATCAGCCCCAGCATTTT. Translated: CAWSQIGQFNQPQHF.

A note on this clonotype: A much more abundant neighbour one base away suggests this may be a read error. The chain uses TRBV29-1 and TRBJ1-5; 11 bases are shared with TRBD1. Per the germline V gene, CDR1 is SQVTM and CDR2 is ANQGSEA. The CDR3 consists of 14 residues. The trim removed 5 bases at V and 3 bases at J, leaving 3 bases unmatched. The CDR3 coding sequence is TGCAGCGTTAGGACAGGGGGCGACAATCAGCCCCAGCATTTT. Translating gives CSVRTGGDNQPQHF. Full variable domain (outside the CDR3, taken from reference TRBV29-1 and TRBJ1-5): SAVISQKPSRDICQRGTSLTIQCQVDSQVTMMFWYRQQPGQSLTLIATANQGSEATYESGFVIDKFPISRPNLTFSTLTVSNMSPEDSSIYLCSVRTGGDNQPQHFGDGTRLSIL.

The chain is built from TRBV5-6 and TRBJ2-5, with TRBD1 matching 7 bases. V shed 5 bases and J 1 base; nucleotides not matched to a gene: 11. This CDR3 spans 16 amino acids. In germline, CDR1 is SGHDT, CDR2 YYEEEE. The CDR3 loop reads CASRLDRTPIQETQYF. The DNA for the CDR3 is TGTGCCAGCAGACTGGACAGGACACCCATCCAAGAGACCCAGTACTTC.

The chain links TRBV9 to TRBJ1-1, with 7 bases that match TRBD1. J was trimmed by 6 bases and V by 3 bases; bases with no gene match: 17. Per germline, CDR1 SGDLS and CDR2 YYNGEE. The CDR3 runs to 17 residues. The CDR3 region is CASSATGTVSKRAEAFF. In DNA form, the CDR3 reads TGTGCCAGCAGCGCCACCGGGACAGTAAGTAAGAGGGCTGAAGCTTTCTTT.

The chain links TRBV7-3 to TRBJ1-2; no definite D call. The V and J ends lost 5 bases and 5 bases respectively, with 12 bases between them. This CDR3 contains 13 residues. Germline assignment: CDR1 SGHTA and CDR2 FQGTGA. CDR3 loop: CASSRLEKYGYTF. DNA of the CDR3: TGTGCCAGCAGCCGTCTTGAAAAATATGGCTACACCTTC.

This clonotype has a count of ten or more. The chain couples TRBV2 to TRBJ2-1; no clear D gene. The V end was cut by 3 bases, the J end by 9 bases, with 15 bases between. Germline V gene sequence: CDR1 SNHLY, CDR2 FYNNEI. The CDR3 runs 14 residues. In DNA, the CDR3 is TGTGCCAGCAGTGACGGCCCGCTAGACGGTGAGCAGTTCTTC. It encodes CASSDGPLDGEQFF.

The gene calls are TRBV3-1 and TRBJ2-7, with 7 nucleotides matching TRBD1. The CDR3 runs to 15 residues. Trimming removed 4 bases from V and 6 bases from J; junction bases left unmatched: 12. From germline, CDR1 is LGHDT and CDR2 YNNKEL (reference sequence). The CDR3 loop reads CASSPSDRTACEQYF. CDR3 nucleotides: TGTGCCAGCAGCCCTTCGGACAGGACAGCCTGCGAGCAGTACTTC.

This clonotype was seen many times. DNA of the CDR3: TGTGCCAGCAGAAGAAACACCATATATTTT. It codes for CASRRNTIYF. The J gene is TRBJ1-3, the V gene TRBV12-3 or TRBV12-4, with D unclear. V gave up 6 bases and J gave up 5 bases, with 2 bases separating them. The length of the CDR3 is 10 residues.

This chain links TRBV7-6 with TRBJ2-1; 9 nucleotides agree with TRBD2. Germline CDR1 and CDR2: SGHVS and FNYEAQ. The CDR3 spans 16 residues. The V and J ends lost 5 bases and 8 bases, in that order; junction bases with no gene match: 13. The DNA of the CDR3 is TGTGCCAGCAGCCAAGACTTAGCGGGAGTATCGGATGAGCAGTTCTTC. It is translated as CASSQDLAGVSDEQFF.

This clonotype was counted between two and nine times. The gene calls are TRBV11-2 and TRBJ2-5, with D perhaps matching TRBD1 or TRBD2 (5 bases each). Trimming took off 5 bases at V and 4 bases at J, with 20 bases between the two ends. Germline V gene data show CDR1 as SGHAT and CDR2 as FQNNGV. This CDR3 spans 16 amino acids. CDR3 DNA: TGTGCCAGCAGCGCCCAGTCCTCCGGGGACGGAGAGACCCAGTACTTC. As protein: CASSAQSSGDGETQYF.

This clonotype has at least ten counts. In DNA, the CDR3 is TGCGCCAGCAGCTTGTTGGGTCGCTCCTACGAGCAGTACTTC. Its translation is CASSLLGRSYEQYF. The chain joins TRBV5-1 to TRBJ2-7; no clear D. Germline V gene data show CDR1 as SGHRS and CDR2 as YFSETQ. The CDR3 loop spans 14 amino acids. V lost 1 base and J lost 0, with 8 bases in between.

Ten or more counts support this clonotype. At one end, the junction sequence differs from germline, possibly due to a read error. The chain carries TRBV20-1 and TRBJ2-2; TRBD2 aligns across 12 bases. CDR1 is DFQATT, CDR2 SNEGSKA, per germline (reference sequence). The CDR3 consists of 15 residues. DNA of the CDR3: TGCAGTGCAAGCCCGACTAGCGGGAGTACCGGAGAGCTGTTTTTT. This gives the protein CSASPTSGSTGELFF.

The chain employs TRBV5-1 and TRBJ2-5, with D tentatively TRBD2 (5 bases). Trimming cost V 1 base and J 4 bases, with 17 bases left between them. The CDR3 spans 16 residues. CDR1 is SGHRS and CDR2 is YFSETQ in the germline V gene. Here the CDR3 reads CASSLYVDPEGETQYF. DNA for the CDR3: TGCGCCAGCAGCTTGTACGTCGACCCCGAGGGAGAGACCCAGTACTTC. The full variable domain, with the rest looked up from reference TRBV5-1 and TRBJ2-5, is KAGVTQTPRYLIKTRGQQVTLSCSPISGHRSVSWYQQTPGQGLQFLFEYFSETQRNKGNFPGRFSGRQFSNSRSEMNVSTLELGDSALYLCASSLYVDPEGETQYFGPGTRLLVL.

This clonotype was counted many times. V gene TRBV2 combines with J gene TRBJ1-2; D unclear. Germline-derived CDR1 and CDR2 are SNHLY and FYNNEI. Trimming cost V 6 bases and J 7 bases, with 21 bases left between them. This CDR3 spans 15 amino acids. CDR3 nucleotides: TGTGCCAGCAGCGGGGTCTTATCCCGAGCCCTTGGCTACACCTTC. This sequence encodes CASSGVLSRALGYTF.

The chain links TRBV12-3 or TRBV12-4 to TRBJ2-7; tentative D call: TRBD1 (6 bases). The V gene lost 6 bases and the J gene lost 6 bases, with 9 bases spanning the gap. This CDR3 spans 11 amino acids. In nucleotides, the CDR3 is TGTGCCAGCAGGCTCAGGGGCGAGCAGTACTTC. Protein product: CASRLRGEQYF.